This is a list of T cell receptor beta chains from one sample in a study of OX40 agonist ivuxolimab in advanced cancers. Produced via immunoSEQ multiplex PCR; TCRdb's table is partial and in-frame only. The table records some 57,000 clones, roughly 86% of them present only once. The sample was CD4+ or CD8+ T cells sorted from blood, taken in a trial of the OX40 agonist ivuxolimab. Receptors originate from an adult with an advanced solid tumor such as melanoma, head and neck, liver or kidney cancer. Both conserved end residues are trimmed from each CDR3.

V gene	CDR3 protein
TRBV9	ASSVDPSGRLEQF
TRBV15	ATSRLSGQVSDTQY
TRBV5-1	ASSTVTGGTEAF
TRBV7-8	ASSLGIEQY
TRBV6-1	ASSLLQGEGEQY
TRBV10-3	AISDGSSNYGYT
TRBV11-2	ASSLAQGFMSPLH
TRBV5-4	ASSHTQGGPRADTQY
TRBV14	ASSQTWGQGAREAF
TRBV11-2	ASSLAGVYNEQF
TRBV27	ASSSWGKRDTQY
TRBV2	ASTDRVDEKLF
TRBV5-1	ASSLRQGDTGELF
TRBV19	ASSISRKMDTQY
TRBV6-6	ASSYVAGELF
TRBV15	ATSSPFGGVETQY
TRBV6-1	ASTMGRGTEAF
TRBV5-4	ASSLDPAGNTEAF
TRBV11-2	ASSFGQGTDTQY
TRBV28	ASSLENYGYT
TRBV28	ASSDPSGYT
TRBV14	ASSQDLGQFYEQY
TRBV27	ASSFQGNYGYT
TRBV28	ASSFVMTGTLNTEAF
TRBV19	ASRTRNNSPLH
TRBV9	ASSVGTASDYGYT
TRBV15	ATSRDTLPKLNTEAF
TRBV19	ASSTQTGSGYGYT
TRBV5-4	ASSLRAGVNEQY
TRBV2	ASSMGLEISAGELF
TRBV7-8	ASSLVMALSYNEQF